This TCR beta chain emerged from a study of blood T cell repertoires in COVID-19. Study background: Sources were T cells, B-cell-depleted T cells, or PBMCs; the material itself was cDNA or gDNA.

V shed 3 bases and J 6 bases; nucleotides not matched to a gene: 6. The CDR3 runs 14 residues. The germline CDR1 and CDR2 sequences are LGHDT and YNNKEL (reference sequence). Data came from immunoSEQ multiplex PCR; TCRdb stores just in-frame clones and leaves some out. The table records some 250,000 clones, approximately 83% of them present only once. The TCR comes from a woman between 25 and 40 years old who had recovered from COVID-19. The V and J genes are TRBV3-1 (or the pseudogene TRBV3-2) and TRBJ2-7, with 9 bases that match TRBD2. What was sequenced was peripheral blood. In nucleotides, the CDR3 is TGTGCCAGCAGCCAGGGACTAGCCGACGGCGAGCAGTACTTC. Amino acids: CASSQGLADGEQYF.